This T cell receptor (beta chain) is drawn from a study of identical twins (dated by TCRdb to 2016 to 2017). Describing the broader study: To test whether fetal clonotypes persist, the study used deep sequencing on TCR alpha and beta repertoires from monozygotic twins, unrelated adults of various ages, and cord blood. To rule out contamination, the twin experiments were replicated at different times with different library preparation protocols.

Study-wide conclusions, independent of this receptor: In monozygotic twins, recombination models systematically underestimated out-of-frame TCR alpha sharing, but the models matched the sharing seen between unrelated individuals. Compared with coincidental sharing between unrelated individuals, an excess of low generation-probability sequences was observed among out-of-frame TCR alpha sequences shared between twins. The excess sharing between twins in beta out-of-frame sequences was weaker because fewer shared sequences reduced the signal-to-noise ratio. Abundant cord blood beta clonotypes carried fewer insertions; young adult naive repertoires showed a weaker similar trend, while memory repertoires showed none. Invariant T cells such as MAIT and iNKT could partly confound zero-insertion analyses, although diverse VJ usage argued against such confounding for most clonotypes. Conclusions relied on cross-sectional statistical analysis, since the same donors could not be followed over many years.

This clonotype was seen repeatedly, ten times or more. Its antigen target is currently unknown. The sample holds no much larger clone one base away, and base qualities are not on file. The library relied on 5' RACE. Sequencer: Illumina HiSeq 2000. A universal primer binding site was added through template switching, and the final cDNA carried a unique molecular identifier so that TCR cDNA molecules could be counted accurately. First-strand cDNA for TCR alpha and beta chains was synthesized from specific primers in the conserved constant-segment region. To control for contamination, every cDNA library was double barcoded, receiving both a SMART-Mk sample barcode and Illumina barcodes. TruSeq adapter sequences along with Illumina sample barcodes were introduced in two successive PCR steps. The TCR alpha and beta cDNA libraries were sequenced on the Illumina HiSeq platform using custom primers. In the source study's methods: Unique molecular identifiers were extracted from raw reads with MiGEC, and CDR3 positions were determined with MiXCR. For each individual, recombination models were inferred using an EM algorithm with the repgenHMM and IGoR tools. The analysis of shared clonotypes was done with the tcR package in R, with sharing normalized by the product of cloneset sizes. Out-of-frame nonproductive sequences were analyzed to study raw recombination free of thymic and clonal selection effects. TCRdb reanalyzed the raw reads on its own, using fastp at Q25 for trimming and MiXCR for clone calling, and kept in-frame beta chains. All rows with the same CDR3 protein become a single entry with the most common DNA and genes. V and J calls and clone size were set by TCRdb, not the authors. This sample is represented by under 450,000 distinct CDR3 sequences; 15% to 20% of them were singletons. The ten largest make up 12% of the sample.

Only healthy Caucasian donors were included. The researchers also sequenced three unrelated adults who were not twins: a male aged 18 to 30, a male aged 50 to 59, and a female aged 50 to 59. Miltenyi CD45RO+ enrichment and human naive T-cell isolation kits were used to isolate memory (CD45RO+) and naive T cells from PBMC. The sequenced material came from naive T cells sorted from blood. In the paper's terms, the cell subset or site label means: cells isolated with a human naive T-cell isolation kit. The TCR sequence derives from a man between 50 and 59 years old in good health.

The DNA sequence follows: TGTGCCAGCAAAGCGCAGGGGGGGCAGCCCCAGCATTTT. It codes for CASKAQGGQPQHF. Recombination linked TRBV2 to TRBJ1-5; 7 bases in the junction line up with TRBD1. The germline V and J ends show losses of 7 bases and 7 bases respectively, and no gene match explains 7 bases of the junction. CDR1 and CDR2 are read off the germline V gene as SNHLY and FYNNEI. CDR3 length: 13 amino acids, cysteine to phenylalanine. Kept here is only the CDR3 DNA, which spans 39 bases and is read in frame from base 1.